This T cell receptor beta chain comes out of a study of cytomegalovirus exposure and HLA in healthy donors. The CDR3 covers 15 residues. CDR1 KGHSH and CDR2 LQKENI come from the germline V gene. The junction had 2 bases not matched to a gene; V was cut back by 3 bases and J by 0 bases. Regarding the study as a whole: Investigators reported 150 to 200 TCR beta chains as tied to cytomegalovirus. Solely CMV serostatus was available to characterize immune exposure.

On this clone itself: Its antigen remains unknown.

The PCR was carried out with 60 Vbeta primers and 13 Jbeta primers. Measured with immunoSEQ multiplex PCR; TCRdb has only the in-frame clones, and not every one. The sample has roughly 74,000 clones, roughly 79% seen once. The rearrangement uses TRBV18 and TRBJ2-7, with 10 positions matching TRBD1. The sample taken for sequencing was PBMCs. The TCR was taken from a man between 35 and 55 years old in good health and CMV-seronegative. CDR3 loop: CASSPGQGFSYEQYF. The CDR3, as DNA: TGTGCCAGCTCACCGGGACAGGGGTTCTCCTACGAGCAGTACTTC. The variable domain in full, completed from reference TRBV18 and TRBJ2-7, reads NAGVMQNPRHLVRRRGQEARLRCSPMKGHSHVYWYRQLPEEGLKFMVYLQKENIIDESGMPKERFSAEFPKEGPSILRIQQVVRGDSAAYFCASSPGQGFSYEQYFGPGTRLTVT.